The T cell receptor beta chain described here comes from a study of blood T cell repertoires in COVID-19. With V trimmed by 4 bases and J by 2 bases, 4 bases remained unmatched. Germline V gene lookup returns CDR1 KGHSH and CDR2 LQKENI. The CDR3 runs to 15 residues. Data came from immunoSEQ multiplex PCR; TCRdb stores just in-frame clones and leaves some out. The table shows around 80,000 clones, with almost 90% occurring only once. The source material was peripheral blood. The TCR comes from a woman of 80 years or more with acute or convalescent COVID-19. The rearrangement uses TRBV18 and TRBJ1-4; TRBD1 agrees at 7 bases. This chain's CDR3 is CASSLTTGTNEKLFF. CDR3 in DNA: TGTGCCAGCTCACTTACGACAGGGACTAATGAAAAACTGTTTTTT.